One sample yielded the 20 T cell receptor beta chains listed below, sequenced in a study of blood T cell repertoires in COVID-19. The assay was immunoSEQ multiplex PCR, and TCRdb's table has in-frame clones only and misses some. The sample has 200,000 or so clones; around 85% are singletons. The sequenced material came from peripheral blood. Every receptor here comes from a woman between 45 and 60 years old with acute or convalescent COVID-19.

As regards this clone: In the same sample, other DNA sequences code for this CDR3. V is TRBV7-9 and J is TRBJ2-7; maybe TRBD2 (6 bases). CDR1 and CDR2 from the germline V gene are SEHNR and FQNEAQ (reference sequence). This CDR3 region has 13 residues. Trimming left V 5 bases short and J 1 base short, with 9 bases between. CDR3 residues: CASSPRGSYEQYF. Here the CDR3 DNA reads TGTGCCAGCAGCCCCCGGGGGTCCTACGAGCAGTACTTC.

V usage is TRBV5-4 and J usage is TRBJ2-1; D is unclear. V lost 4 bases and J 3 bases, leaving 8 bases between the germline ends. Germline V gene lookup returns CDR1 SGHNT and CDR2 YYREEE (reference sequence). CDR3 length: 13 amino acids. The CDR3 DNA reads as TGTGCCAGCAGCGCCGCCAGCTACAATGAGCAGTTCTTC. This encodes CASSAASYNEQFF.

DNA for the CDR3: TGTGCCAGCAGTTACTCGACCGGAGGGCCTAGAGATGAGCAGTTCTTC. Its translation: CASSYSTGGPRDEQFF. This rearrangement joins TRBV6-2 or TRBV6-3 to TRBJ2-1; a weak D match, TRBD2 (6 bases). The V end was cut by 0 bases, the J end by 8 bases, with 17 bases between. CDR3 length: 16 amino acids. Germline assignment: CDR1 MNHEY and CDR2 SVGEGT.

The J gene is TRBJ1-2, the V gene TRBV29-1, with TRBD1 matching over 8 bases. Germline V gene lookup returns CDR1 SQVTM and CDR2 ANQGSEA. J gave up 4 bases and V 6 bases, and 10 bases lay outside the gene matches. This CDR3 has 14 residues. In nucleotides, the CDR3 is TGCAGCGTCTCTCAGGGGGCTTCCCCCTATGGCTACACCTTC. It codes for CSVSQGASPYGYTF.

CDR3 sequence (DNA): TGTGCCAGCAGTGGGGACAGGGGGTACTATGGCTACACCTTC. It encodes CASSGDRGYYGYTF. The V and J genes are TRBV27 and TRBJ1-2; 11 nucleotides line up with TRBD1. V gave up 5 bases and J gave up 3 bases; unmatched junction bases: 2. Germline V lookup: CDR1 MNHEY, CDR2 SMNVEV (reference sequence). This CDR3 comprises 14 residues.

V usage is TRBV28 and J usage is TRBJ2-6; 7 bases match TRBD1. In germline, CDR1 is MDHEN, CDR2 SYDVKM. The CDR3 runs to 14 residues. V was pared by 8 bases and J by 4 bases, with 5 bases of the junction left unmatched. CDR3 sequence (DNA): TGTGCCAGCCTTGAGGGGGCAGGGGCCAACGTCCTGACTTTC. Translated: CASLEGAGANVLTF.

V and J are TRBV9 and TRBJ1-3; D gene unclear. V lost 0 bases and J 0 bases, leaving 7 bases between the germline ends. Per the germline V gene, CDR1 is SGDLS and CDR2 is YYNGEE. The CDR3 contains 15 residues. The CDR3 is CASSVAGNSGNTIYF. CDR3 sequence (DNA): TGTGCCAGCAGCGTAGCCGGGAACTCTGGAAACACCATATATTTT. The variable domain in full, with the rest retrieved from reference TRBV9 and TRBJ1-3, is DSGVTQTPKHLITATGQRVTLRCSPRSGDLSVYWYQQSLDQGLQFLIQYYNGEERAKGNILERFSAQQFPDLHSELNLSSLELGDSALYFCASSVAGNSGNTIYFGEGSWLTVV.

The chain uses TRBV13 and TRBJ2-7, with TRBD1 matching over 8 bases. Germline trimming cut 5 bases from V and 2 bases from J; bases unmatched to any gene: 8. Germline CDR1 and CDR2: PRHDT and FYEKMQ (reference sequence). This CDR3 has 15 residues. DNA for the CDR3: TGTGCCAGCAGCCCGCGGACAGGGCTACCCTACGAGCAGTACTTC. It codes for CASSPRTGLPYEQYF.

This clone has a single count. The chain carries TRBV7-2 and TRBJ2-3, with 9 bases lining up with TRBD2. The CDR3 loop spans 16 amino acids. The germline V gene encodes CDR1 SGHTA and CDR2 FQGNSA. The J segment lost 5 bases and the V segment lost 0 bases, leaving 6 bases of the junction unmatched. The CDR3 DNA is TGTGCCAGCAGCTTAGCGGCGGGGGGGCTAAAAGATACGCAGTATTTT. This gives the protein CASSLAAGGLKDTQYF.

V gene TRBV7-8 combines with J gene TRBJ2-7; maybe TRBD1 (5 bases). Trimming shortened V by 1 base and J by 5 bases, and 12 bases separated the two germline ends. This CDR3 contains 14 residues. CDR1 is SGHVS, CDR2 FQNEAQ, per germline. The CDR3 protein is CASSLDSRVHEQYF. The CDR3 bases are TGTGCCAGCAGCTTAGATAGCAGGGTACACGAGCAGTACTTC.

The V call is TRBV2, the J call TRBJ1-2; no definite D call. The CDR3 is made up of 11 amino acids. The V end was cut by 3 bases, the J end by 8 bases, with 7 bases between. Germline CDR1 and CDR2: SNHLY and FYNNEI. The CDR3 protein is CASSERGGYTF. Here the CDR3 DNA reads TGTGCCAGCAGTGAGAGAGGAGGCTACACCTTC.

Written as DNA, the CDR3 is TGCGCCAGCAGCTTGGAAGTAGCGGGGGACTACGAGCAGTACTTC. It translates to CASSLEVAGDYEQYF. The J gene is TRBJ2-7, the V gene TRBV5-1, with 9 bases matching TRBD2. Germline CDR1 SGHRS, CDR2 YFSETQ. This CDR3 has 15 amino acids. Trimming removed 0 bases from V and 3 bases from J; junction bases left unmatched: 4. Filled out from reference TRBV5-1 and TRBJ2-7, the complete variable domain reads KAGVTQTPRYLIKTRGQQVTLSCSPISGHRSVSWYQQTPGQGLQFLFEYFSETQRNKGNFPGRFSGRQFSNSRSEMNVSTLELGDSALYLCASSLEVAGDYEQYFGPGTRLTVT.

The chain recombines TRBV21-1 with TRBJ2-7; TRBD2 reflects the table's D call only, with no check against the DNA. TRBV21-1 is flagged as a pseudogene. This CDR3 has 14 residues. CDR3 loop: CASASGRAGYEQYF. As DNA, the CDR3 is TGTGCCAGCGCTTCCGGGAGGGCGGGGTACGAGCAGTACTTC.

The sample holds one count of this clone. J is TRBJ1-1 and V is TRBV7-9, with D perhaps matching TRBD1 (5 bases). The germline V gene encodes CDR1 SEHNR and CDR2 FQNEAQ (reference sequence). This CDR3 comprises 14 residues. The V end was cut by 5 bases, the J end by 0 bases, with 10 bases between. CDR3 sequence reads: CASSRQGMNTEAFF. Written as DNA, the CDR3 is TGTGCCAGCAGCAGGCAGGGCATGAACACTGAAGCTTTCTTT.

This chain links TRBV7-8 with TRBJ1-1, with D maybe TRBD1 (5 bases). The CDR3 has 15 residues. Germline CDR1 is SGHVS and CDR2 is FQNEAQ. V lost 4 bases and J lost 1, with 13 bases in between. The CDR3 sequence: CASSSQTATNTEAFF. The CDR3 DNA reads TGTGCCAGCAGCTCTCAGACAGCGACGAACACTGAAGCTTTCTTT.

This chain joins TRBV3-1 (or the pseudogene TRBV3-2) and TRBJ2-7; 9 bases agree with TRBD1. This CDR3 spans 16 amino acids. CDR1 and CDR2 from the germline V gene are LGHDT and YNNKEL (reference sequence). Trimming at V came to 2 bases and at J to 8 bases, leaving 13 bases not matched to a gene. CDR3 DNA: TGTGCCAGCAGCCAACCCCACCGGGACAGGGAGGGGAAGCAGTACTTC. It codes for CASSQPHRDREGKQYF.

In this sample, this clone turned up once. This chain uses TRBV6-1 with TRBJ1-1; 9 bases agree with TRBD1. CDR3 size: 15 residues. J lost 4 bases, V lost 2 bases, and 5 bases had no gene match. Germline CDR1 and CDR2: MNHNS and SASEGT. CDR3 coding DNA: TGTGCCAGCAGTGAATACGGGACAGGGTCCACTGAAGCTTTCTTT. The encoded protein is CASSEYGTGSTEAFF.

The V call is TRBV4-3, the J call TRBJ2-4; TRBD2 aligns across 16 bases. Germline V gives CDR1 LGHNA, CDR2 YSLEER. The junction had 10 bases not matched to a gene; V was cut back by 0 bases and J by 8 bases. The CDR3 runs 19 residues. The CDR3 DNA sequence: TGCGCCAGCAGCCAAGATGACCCGGGACTAGCGGGGGGGCGTGACATTCAGTACTTC. Encoded protein: CASSQDDPGLAGGRDIQYF.

The chain employs TRBV6-4 and TRBJ2-5, with D possibly TRBD2 on 6 matching bases. This CDR3 region has 13 residues. Per the germline V gene, CDR1 is MRHNA and CDR2 is SNTAGT. V was cut by 5 bases and J by 7 bases, with 14 bases left in between. The CDR3 loop reads CASSWIPGGTQYF. In nucleotides, the CDR3 is TGTGCCAGCAGTTGGATTCCCGGGGGGACCCAGTACTTC.

V is TRBV5-4 and J is TRBJ2-3; unclear D gene. CDR3 length: 15 amino acids. Germline CDR1 is SGHNT and CDR2 is YYREEE (reference sequence). The V end was cut by 2 bases, the J end by 0 bases, with 10 bases between. DNA of the CDR3: TGTGCCAGCAGCTTATGGGCCAGAAGCACAGATACGCAGTATTTT. This codes for CASSLWARSTDTQYF.